This T cell receptor beta chain was observed in a study of blood T cell repertoires in COVID-19. The CDR3 has 15 amino acids. CDR1 KGHSH and CDR2 LQKENI come from the germline V gene. With 4 bases clipped from V and 8 bases from J, the junction kept 6 bases outside the gene matches. Profiled with immunoSEQ multiplex PCR; TCRdb holds only in-frame clones, not every one. The repertoire has around 320,000 clones, around 90% of them found once; the top ten carry around 4.3%. The participants were between roughly 18 and 89 years old and came from roughly 24 US areas. Cohort placement rested on clinical history that participants reported themselves.

The chain is built from TRBV18 and TRBJ1-4, with 11 nucleotides matching TRBD1. The specimen was PBMCs or T cells enriched from blood (not recorded which). This sequence was found in a woman under 30 with acute COVID-19. This CDR3 is CASSQGQGAEEKLFF. The CDR3 DNA is TGTGCCAGCTCACAAGGACAGGGGGCCGAAGAAAAACTGTTTTTT.